This is a list of T cell receptor beta chains from one sample in a study of T cell responses to AZD1222 COVID-19 vaccine. This table comes from immunoSEQ multiplex PCR, and its TCRdb copy is limited to in-frame clones, with some not included. The sample contains some 120,000 clones, 88% of which appear only once. Sequencing used peripheral blood, obtained on day 0 of AZD1222 vaccination. These receptor sequences come from an adult in good health. Both conserved end residues are part of each CDR3. D genes are given only for firm matches. Clone size appears in some rows only: once, few, many, or a class for an expanded clone.

j_gene | v_gene | abundance | d_gene | CDR3nt | CDR3aa
TRBJ1-2 | TRBV28 | . | . | TGTGCCAGCAGTTTCGCAACGGGGGCGTATGGCTACACCTTC | CASSFATGAYGYTF
TRBJ1-3 | TRBV27 | . | . | TGTGCCAGCAGCCTTGGAGCGGGGATCTCTGGAAACACCATATATTTT | CASSLGAGISGNTIYF
TRBJ1-1 | TRBV5-5 | . | TRBD1 | TGTGCCAGCAGCGGGACAGGTTTTGGACGGAACACTGAAGCTTTCTTT | CASSGTGFGRNTEAFF
TRBJ2-1 | TRBV29-1 | . | . | TGCAGCGTTGCTTTGCTGGGGCTTCGCTCCTACAATGAGCAGTTCTTC | CSVALLGLRSYNEQFF
TRBJ1-5 | TRBV6-1 | few | . | TGTGCCAGCAGTGAAGACAGCCGACCAAATCAGCCCCAGCATTTT | CASSEDSRPNQPQHF
TRBJ1-2 | TRBV7-9 | once | . | TGTGCCAGCAGCAGTGACTTGAGGAGCTATGGCTACACCTTC | CASSSDLRSYGYTF
TRBJ2-1 | TRBV6-2/TRBV6-3 | few | TRBD2 | TGTGCCAGCAGTTGGGGACTAGCGGGAGGGTCTGAGCAGTTCTTC | CASSWGLAGGSEQFF
TRBJ1-4 | TRBV5-4 | . | TRBD1 | TGTGCCAGCAGCACCCTAGGGGGACAGGGCACGTTTTTT | CASSTLGGQGTFF
TRBJ2-6 | TRBV25-1 | . | TRBD1 | TGTGCCAGCAGTGTGACAGGGGGGGCACATGGGGCCAACGTCCTGACTTTC | CASSVTGGAHGANVLTF
TRBJ1-3 | TRBV2 | . | . | TGTGCCAGCAGTGAAGACGGTGGCTCTGGAAACACCATATATTTT | CASSEDGGSGNTIYF
TRBJ2-3 | TRBV6-2/TRBV6-3 | . | TRBD2 | TGTGCCAGCAGTGCTTTAAGCGGGAGAGATACGCAGTATTTT | CASSALSGRDTQYF
TRBJ2-7 | TRBV6-5 | once | TRBD1 | TGTGCCGGACAGGGGTGGGACGAGCAGTACTTC | CAGQGWDEQYF
TRBJ2-2 | TRBV18 | . | . | TGTGCCAGCTCACCATATAGGGCGGGTTCGAACACCGGGGAGCTGTTTTTT | CASSPYRAGSNTGELFF
TRBJ2-7 | TRBV7-9 | . | TRBD1 | TGTGCCAGCAGCTTAGGACAGGGAATTTACGAGCAGTACTTC | CASSLGQGIYEQYF
TRBJ1-2 | TRBV5-5 | . | . | TGTGCCAGCAGCTTGGCAGGACTCGCTAACTATGGCTACACCTTC | CASSLAGLANYGYTF
TRBJ2-7 | TRBV14 | once | TRBD1 | TGTGCCAGCAGCCGAACCCCGGGACAGGGGTACGAGCAGTACTTC | CASSRTPGQGYEQYF
TRBJ1-5 | TRBV6-2/TRBV6-3 | . | . | TGTGCCAGCAGTTACGCGCAGGGGAGAGGCAATCAGCCCCAGCATTTT | CASSYAQGRGNQPQHF
TRBJ1-2 | TRBV18 | once | TRBD1 | TGTGCCAGCTCACCCCTCTCTCGACAGGGGGCTGGAGGCTATGGCTACACCTTC | CASSPLSRQGAGGYGYTF
TRBJ2-7 | TRBV7-3 | once | . | TGTGCCAGCAGCTTGAGCGCCGTGGGGGAGCAGTACTTC | CASSLSAVGEQYF
TRBJ1-2 | TRBV7-2 | . | TRBD1 | TGTGCCAGCAGCTTAGGGACAGGGGTGAGCTATGGCTACACCTTC | CASSLGTGVSYGYTF
TRBJ2-1 | TRBV5-1 | few | . | TGCGCCAGCAGCTTGGACAGGGCCCTCTACAATGAGCAGTTCTTC | CASSLDRALYNEQFF
TRBJ2-3 | TRBV11-3 | . | . | TGTGCCAGCAGCTTAGGGGGCACAAACATGCTATACACAGATACGCAGTATTTT | CASSLGGTNMLYTDTQYF
TRBJ2-2 | TRBV7-2 | . | . | TGTGCCAGCAGCTTGAATACGAACACCGGGGAGCTGTTTTTT | CASSLNTNTGELFF
TRBJ2-3 | TRBV19 | once | TRBD2 | TGTGCCAGTAGTATCCCCGGGGGAGGGATGGATACGCAGTATTTT | CASSIPGGGMDTQYF
TRBJ1-1 | TRBV27 | . | TRBD1 | TGTGCCAGCAGTTTCCGGGACAGGGTGAACACTGAAGCTTTCTTT | CASSFRDRVNTEAFF
TRBJ1-4 | TRBV30 | . | . | TGTGCCTGGAGTGCCCGTCGGGGGGCGAATGAAAAACTGTTTTTT | CAWSARRGANEKLFF
TRBJ1-2 | TRBV2 | . | TRBD1 | TGTGCCAGCAGCGGACAGGGGGCTAATGGCTACACCTTC | CASSGQGANGYTF
TRBJ1-2 | TRBV5-1 | . | . | TGCGCCAGCAGCTTGGGAGAGGCAGACGGCTATGGCTACACCTTC | CASSLGEADGYGYTF
TRBJ2-7 | TRBV6-5 | . | TRBD1 | TGTGCCAGCAGACGATGGGACAGTGGGAATTACGAGCAGTACTTC | CASRRWDSGNYEQYF
TRBJ2-1 | TRBV18 | . | TRBD2 | TGTGCCAGCTCACCAGGGACTAGCGGCACCGTACACGTATATTCAACCTCAAATGAGCAGTTCTTC | CASSPGTSGTVHVYSTSNEQFF
TRBJ1-2 | TRBV29-1 | . | . | TGCAGCGTTGAAGGTCCCGGAGGGAGCTCGGCCTATTATGGCTACACCTTC | CSVEGPGGSSAYYGYTF
TRBJ1-5 | TRBV28 | . | TRBD1 | TGTGCCAGCAGTTCGGACAGGGGGGTTAAAAGCAATCAGCCCCAGCATTTT | CASSSDRGVKSNQPQHF
TRBJ1-1 | TRBV19 | . | TRBD1 | TGTGCCAGTAGTACCGGACAGGCCAACACTGAAGCTTTCTTT | CASSTGQANTEAFF
TRBJ2-2 | TRBV7-2 | few | . | TGTGCCAGCAGTTGGGGAACGCGGGGCCGGGCTAAGACCGGGGAGCTGTTTTTT | CASSWGTRGRAKTGELFF
TRBJ2-1 | TRBV3-1/TRBV3-2 | . | . | TGTGCCACCGGACCCAGCTCCTACAATGAGCAGTTCTTC | CATGPSSYNEQFF
TRBJ2-3 | TRBV2 | . | . | TGTGCCACGAAAAGCAGTTCTAGCACAGATACGCAGTATTTT | CATKSSSSTDTQYF
TRBJ2-7 | TRBV7-2 | . | TRBD1 | TGTGCCAGCAGCTCGTGGACAGGTCTGAACGAGCAGTACTTC | CASSSWTGLNEQYF
TRBJ2-3 | TRBV6-6 | . | TRBD1 | TGTGCCAGCAGTTGGACAGGAGGACCAACAGATACGCAGTATTTT | CASSWTGGPTDTQYF
TRBJ1-3 | TRBV7-2 | . | TRBD1 | TGTGCCAGCAGCTTAGTCGACAGGGTCACTGGAAACACCATATATTTT | CASSLVDRVTGNTIYF
TRBJ2-3 | TRBV12-5 | . | TRBD1 | TGTGCTAGTGCTGTCGACAGGGGCGCAGATACGCAGTATTTT | CASAVDRGADTQYF
TRBJ2-5 | TRBV18 | . | TRBD2 | TGTGCCAGCTCACCACCCGCTAGCGGGCAAAAAGAGACCCAGTACTTC | CASSPPASGQKETQYF
TRBJ2-7 | TRBV5-5 | few | . | TGTGCCAGCAGCTTGTTACGCAGCTACGAGCAGTACTTC | CASSLLRSYEQYF
TRBJ2-7 | TRBV7-6 | . | . | TGTGCCAGCAGCTTAAGACAGGTTGGGGCCTACGAGCAGTACTTC | CASSLRQVGAYEQYF
TRBJ1-3 | TRBV3-1/TRBV3-2 | . | . | TGTGCCAGCAGCCATAACCGGGCCCAGTTTACTGGAAACACCATATATTTT | CASSHNRAQFTGNTIYF
TRBJ1-2 | TRBV27 | . | TRBD1 | TGTGCCAGCAGTTCACCCTACAGGGGGCAGTATGGCTACACCTTC | CASSSPYRGQYGYTF
TRBJ1-2 | TRBV19 | . | . | TGTGCCAGTAGTATTTTGGGCAGGCATAACTATGGCTACACCTTC | CASSILGRHNYGYTF
TRBJ1-2 | TRBV4-3 | . | . | TGCGCCAGCAGCCAGGATTTCCCGTCCTATGGCTACACCTTC | CASSQDFPSYGYTF
TRBJ2-2 | TRBV7-3 | few | . | TGTGCCAGCAGCGACAGGGTCGGGGGCACCGGGGAGCTGTTTTTT | CASSDRVGGTGELFF
TRBJ2-7 | TRBV5-1 | few | TRBD2 | TGCGCCAGCAGGAGGACTAGCGCTGGTTCCTACGAGCAGTACTTC | CASRRTSAGSYEQYF
TRBJ1-2 | TRBV11-2 | few | TRBD1 | TGTGCCAGCAGCCCCCTCGCTATGACAGGGGACTATGGCTACACCTTC | CASSPLAMTGDYGYTF
TRBJ2-2 | TRBV18 | . | . | TGTGCCAGCTCACCCTGGCATGAGACCGGGGAGCTGTTTTTT | CASSPWHETGELFF
TRBJ1-1 | TRBV6-2/TRBV6-3 | . | . | TGTGCCAGCAGTTCGGGTCCACACAAGGGGAACACTGAAGCTTTCTTT | CASSSGPHKGNTEAFF